This TCR beta chain was captured in a study of spatial heterogeneity in lung cancer. The study, taken as a whole, reports: Higher tumor mutation counts went along with higher counts of expanded intratumoral alpha and beta TCRs.

TCRdb passed the 5' RACE reads through MiXCR, listing each CDR3 protein once. The table has 20,000 to 30,000 distinct CDR3 sequences, under 9.5% seen once. This sample's time point: sample taken at primary tumor resection. There are many counts of this clonotype. No antigen is known for it. The CDR3 is 15 residues long. After removal of 6 bases from V and 7 bases from J, the junction contained 15 bases not matched to a gene. From germline, CDR1 is DFQATT and CDR2 SNEGSKA (reference sequence). The V call is TRBV20-1, the J call TRBJ2-1; 7 bases align to TRBD2. This receptor was taken from a male donor with early-stage non-small cell lung cancer. The source material was lung tumor tissue, sampled at surgery. CDR3 in DNA: TGCAGTGCCATGGGACGAGCGGGGCTTTTTAATGAGCAGTTCTTC. Amino acid sequence: CSAMGRAGLFNEQFF.